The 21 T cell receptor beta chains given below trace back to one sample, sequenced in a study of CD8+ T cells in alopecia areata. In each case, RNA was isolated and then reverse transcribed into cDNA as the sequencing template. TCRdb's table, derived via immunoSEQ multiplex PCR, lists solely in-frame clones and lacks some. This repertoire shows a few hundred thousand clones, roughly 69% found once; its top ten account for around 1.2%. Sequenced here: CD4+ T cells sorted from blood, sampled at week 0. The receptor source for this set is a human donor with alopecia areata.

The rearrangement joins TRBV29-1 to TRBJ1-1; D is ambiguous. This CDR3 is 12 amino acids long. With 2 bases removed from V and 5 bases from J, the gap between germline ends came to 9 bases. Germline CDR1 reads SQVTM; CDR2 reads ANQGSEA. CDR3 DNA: TGCAGCGTTGAATGGGGAACAACTGAAGCTTTCTTT. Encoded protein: CSVEWGTTEAFF.

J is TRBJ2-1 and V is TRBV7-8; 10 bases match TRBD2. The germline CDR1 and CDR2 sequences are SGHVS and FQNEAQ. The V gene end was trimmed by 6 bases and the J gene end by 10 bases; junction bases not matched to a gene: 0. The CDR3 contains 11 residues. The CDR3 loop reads CASSSGREQFF. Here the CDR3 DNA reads TGTGCCAGCAGTAGCGGGAGGGAGCAGTTCTTC.

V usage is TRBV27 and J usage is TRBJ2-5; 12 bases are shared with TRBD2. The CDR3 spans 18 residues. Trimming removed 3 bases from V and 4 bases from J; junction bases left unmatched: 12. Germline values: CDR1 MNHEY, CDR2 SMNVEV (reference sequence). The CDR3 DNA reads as TGTGCCAGCAGTTTCGCTAGCGGGGGGGCCGGTTTGAGAGAGACCCAGTACTTC. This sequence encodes CASSFASGGAGLRETQYF.

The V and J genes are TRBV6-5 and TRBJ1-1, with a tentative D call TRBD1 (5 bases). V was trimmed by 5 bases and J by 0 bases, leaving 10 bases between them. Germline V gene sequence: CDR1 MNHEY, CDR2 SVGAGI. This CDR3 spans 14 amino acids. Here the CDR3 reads CASSPPTVNTEAFF. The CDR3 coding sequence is TGTGCCAGCAGTCCCCCGACAGTGAACACTGAAGCTTTCTTT.

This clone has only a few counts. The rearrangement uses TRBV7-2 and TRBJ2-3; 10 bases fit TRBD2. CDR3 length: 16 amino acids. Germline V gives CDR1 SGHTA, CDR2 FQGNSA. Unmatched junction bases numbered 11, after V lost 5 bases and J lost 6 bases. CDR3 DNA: TGTGCCAGCAGCGCCCGGGAGCGGGGGGGCCTGGATACGCAGTATTTT. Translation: CASSARERGGLDTQYF.

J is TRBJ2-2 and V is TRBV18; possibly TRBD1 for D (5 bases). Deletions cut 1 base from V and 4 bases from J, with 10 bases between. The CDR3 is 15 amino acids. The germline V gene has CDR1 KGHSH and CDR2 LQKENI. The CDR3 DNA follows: TGTGCCAGCTCACCACAAGGACACTTCACCGGGGAGCTGTTTTTT. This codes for CASSPQGHFTGELFF.

This chain's CDR3 is CASSFWSGETQYF. CDR3 sequence (DNA): TGTGCCAGCAGCTTCTGGAGCGGGGAGACCCAGTACTTC. The chain recombines TRBV11-2 with TRBJ2-5; possibly TRBD2 for D (6 bases). From germline, CDR1 is SGHAT and CDR2 FQNNGV. V was clipped by 3 bases and J by 5 bases, with 10 bases between them. The CDR3 spans 13 residues.

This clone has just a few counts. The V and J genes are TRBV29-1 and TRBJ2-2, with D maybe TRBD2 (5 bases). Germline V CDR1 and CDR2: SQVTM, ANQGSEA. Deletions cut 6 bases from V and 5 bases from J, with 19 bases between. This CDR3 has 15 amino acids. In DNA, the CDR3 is TGCAGCGTCGGGGTGCAGACCCAAGGGACCGGGGAGCTGTTTTTT. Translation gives CSVGVQTQGTGELFF.

CDR3 bases: TGTGCCTGGGGACGAACTTTGGGGGAGCAGTTCTTC. Translation: CAWGRTLGEQFF. V and J are TRBV30 and TRBJ2-1; no clear D gene. This CDR3 has 12 amino acids. CDR1 GTSNPN and CDR2 SVGIG come from the germline V gene (reference sequence). The ends were cut back, 5 bases at V and 10 bases at J, with 15 bases in the middle.

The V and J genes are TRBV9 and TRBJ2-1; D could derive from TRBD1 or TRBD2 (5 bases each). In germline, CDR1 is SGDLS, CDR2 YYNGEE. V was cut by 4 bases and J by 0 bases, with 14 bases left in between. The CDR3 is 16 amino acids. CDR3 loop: CASSISGTDSYNEQFF. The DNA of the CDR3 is TGTGCCAGCAGCATTTCCGGGACGGACTCCTACAATGAGCAGTTCTTC.

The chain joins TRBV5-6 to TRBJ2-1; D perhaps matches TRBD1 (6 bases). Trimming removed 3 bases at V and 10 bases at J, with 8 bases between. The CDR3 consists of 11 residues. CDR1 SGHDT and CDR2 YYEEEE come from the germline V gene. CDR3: CASSWGREQFF. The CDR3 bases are TGTGCCAGCAGCTGGGGGCGGGAGCAGTTCTTC.

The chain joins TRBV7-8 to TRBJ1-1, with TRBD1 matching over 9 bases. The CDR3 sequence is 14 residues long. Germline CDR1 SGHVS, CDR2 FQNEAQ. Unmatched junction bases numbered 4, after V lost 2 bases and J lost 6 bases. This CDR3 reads CASSLRDREAEAFF. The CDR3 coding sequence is TGTGCCAGCAGCTTACGGGACAGGGAGGCTGAAGCTTTCTTT. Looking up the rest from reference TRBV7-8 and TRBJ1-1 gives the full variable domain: GAGVSQSPRYKVAKRGQDVALRCDPISGHVSLFWYQQALGQGPEFLTYFQNEAQLDKSGLPSDRFFAERPEGSVSTLKIQRTQQEDSAVYLCASSLRDREAEAFFGQGTRLTVV.

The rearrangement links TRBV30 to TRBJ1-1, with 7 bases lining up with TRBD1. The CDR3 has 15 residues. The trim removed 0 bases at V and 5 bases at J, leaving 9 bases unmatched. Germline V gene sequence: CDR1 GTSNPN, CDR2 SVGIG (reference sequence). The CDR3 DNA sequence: TGTGCCTGGAGTGTAAGTGACAGGGTGTGGACTGAAGCTTTCTTT. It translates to CAWSVSDRVWTEAFF.

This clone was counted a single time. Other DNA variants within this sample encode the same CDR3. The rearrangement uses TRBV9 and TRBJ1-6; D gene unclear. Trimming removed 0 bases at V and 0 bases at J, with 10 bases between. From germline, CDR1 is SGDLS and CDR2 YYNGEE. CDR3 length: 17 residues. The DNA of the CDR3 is TGTGCCAGCAGCGTAGCAGGTCAAAGCTCCTATAATTCACCCCTCCACTTT. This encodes CASSVAGQSSYNSPLHF.

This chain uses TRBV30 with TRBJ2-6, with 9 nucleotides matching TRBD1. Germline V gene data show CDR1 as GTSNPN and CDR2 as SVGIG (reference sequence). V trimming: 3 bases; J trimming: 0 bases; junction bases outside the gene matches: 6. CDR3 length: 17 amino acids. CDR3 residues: CAWSPGQGFSGANVLTF. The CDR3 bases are TGTGCCTGGAGCCCGGGACAGGGTTTCTCTGGGGCCAACGTCCTGACTTTC.

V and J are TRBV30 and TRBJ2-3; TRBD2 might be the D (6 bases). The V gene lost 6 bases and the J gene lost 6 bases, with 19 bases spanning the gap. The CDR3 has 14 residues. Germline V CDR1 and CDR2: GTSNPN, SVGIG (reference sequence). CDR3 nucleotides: TGTGCCTGCCCGCACCGGGCTCGGGAGGATACGCAGTATTTT. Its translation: CACPHRAREDTQYF.

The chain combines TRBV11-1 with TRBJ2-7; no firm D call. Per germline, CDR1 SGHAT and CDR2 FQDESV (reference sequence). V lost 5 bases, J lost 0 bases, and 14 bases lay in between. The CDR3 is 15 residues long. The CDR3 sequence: CASSLMQSSSYEQYF. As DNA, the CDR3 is TGTGCCAGCAGCCTGATGCAGTCCAGCTCCTACGAGCAGTACTTC.

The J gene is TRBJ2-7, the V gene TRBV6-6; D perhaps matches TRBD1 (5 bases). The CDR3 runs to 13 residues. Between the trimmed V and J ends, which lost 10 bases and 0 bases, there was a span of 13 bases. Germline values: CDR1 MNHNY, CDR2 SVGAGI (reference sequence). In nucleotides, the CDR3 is TGTGCCACCGACAGCCTTAGCTCCTACGAGCAGTACTTC. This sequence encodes CATDSLSSYEQYF.

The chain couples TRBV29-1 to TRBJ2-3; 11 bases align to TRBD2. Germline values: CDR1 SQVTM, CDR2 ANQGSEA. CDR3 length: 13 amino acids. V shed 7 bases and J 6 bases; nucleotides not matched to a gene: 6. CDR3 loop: CSAKTSGGDTQYF. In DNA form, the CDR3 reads TGCAGCGCAAAAACTAGCGGGGGCGATACGCAGTATTTT.

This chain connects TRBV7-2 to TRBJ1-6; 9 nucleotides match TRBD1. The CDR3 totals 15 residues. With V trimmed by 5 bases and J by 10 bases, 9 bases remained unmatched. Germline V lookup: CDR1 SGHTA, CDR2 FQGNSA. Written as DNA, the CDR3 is TGTGCCAGCAGCCCTAACAGGGGGCGTCCATCACCCCTCCACTTT. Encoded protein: CASSPNRGRPSPLHF.

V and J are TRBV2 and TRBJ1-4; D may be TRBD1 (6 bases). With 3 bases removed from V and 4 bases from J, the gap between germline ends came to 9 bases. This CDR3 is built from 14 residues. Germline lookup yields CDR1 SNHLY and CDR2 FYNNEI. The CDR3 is CASSEGRGNEKLFF. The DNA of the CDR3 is TGTGCCAGCAGTGAGGGCAGGGGTAATGAAAAACTGTTTTTT.